This entry features one T cell receptor (beta chain) sequence. The data stem from a study of OX40 agonist ivuxolimab in advanced cancers. For the study at large: Six ivuxolimab dose levels, 0.01 to 10 mg/kg, were given intravenously every 2 weeks.

Cycle 7 day 1, cycle 4 day 1, and baseline were the timepoints at which blood was sampled. Germline CDR1 SGHAT, CDR2 FQNNGV. The V end was cut by 1 base, the J end by 1 base, with 8 bases between. The CDR3 sequence is 14 residues long. Measured with immunoSEQ multiplex PCR; TCRdb has only the in-frame clones, and not every one. The sample includes about 82,000 clones, around 92% of them seen just once. The J gene is TRBJ2-7, the V gene TRBV11-2; D gene uncertain. The sequences come from CD4+ or CD8+ T cells sorted from blood, collected in a trial of the OX40 agonist ivuxolimab. The origin of this receptor is an adult with an advanced solid tumor such as melanoma, head and neck, liver or kidney cancer. CDR3 nucleotides: TGTGCCAGCAGCTTAGCCTTACAGTCCTACGAGCAGTACTTC. Its translation is CASSLALQSYEQYF. The whole variable domain, remainder taken from reference TRBV11-2 and TRBJ2-7, is EAGVAQSPRYKIIEKRQSVAFWCNPISGHATLYWYQQILGQGPKLLIQFQNNGVVDDSQLPKDRFSAERLKGVDSTLKIQPAKLEDSAVYLCASSLALQSYEQYFGPGTRLTVT.